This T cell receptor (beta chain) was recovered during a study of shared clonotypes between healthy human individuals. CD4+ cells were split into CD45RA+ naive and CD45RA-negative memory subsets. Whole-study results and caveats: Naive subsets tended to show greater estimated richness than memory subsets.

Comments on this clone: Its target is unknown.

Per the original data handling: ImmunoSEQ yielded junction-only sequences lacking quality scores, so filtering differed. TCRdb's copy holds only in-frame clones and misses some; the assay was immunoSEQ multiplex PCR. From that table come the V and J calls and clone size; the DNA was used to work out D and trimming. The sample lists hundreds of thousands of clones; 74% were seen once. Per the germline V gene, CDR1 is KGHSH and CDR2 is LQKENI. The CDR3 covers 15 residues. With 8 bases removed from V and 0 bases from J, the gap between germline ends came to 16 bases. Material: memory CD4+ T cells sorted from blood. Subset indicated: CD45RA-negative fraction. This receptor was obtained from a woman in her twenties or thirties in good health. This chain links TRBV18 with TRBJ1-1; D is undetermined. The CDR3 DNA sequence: TGTGCCAGCGGGTCGGAGGGCGGCATGAACACTGAAGCTTTCTTT. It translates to CASGSEGGMNTEAFF.